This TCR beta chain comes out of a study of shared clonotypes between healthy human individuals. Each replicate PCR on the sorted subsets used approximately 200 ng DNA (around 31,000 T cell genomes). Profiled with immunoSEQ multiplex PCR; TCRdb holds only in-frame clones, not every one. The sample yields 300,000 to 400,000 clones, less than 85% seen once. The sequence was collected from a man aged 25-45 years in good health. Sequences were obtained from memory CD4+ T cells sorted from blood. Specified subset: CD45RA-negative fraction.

CDR3 DNA sequence: TGTGCCAGCAGCCTTTTAGTTTCCAACACCGGGGAGCTGTTTTTT. Translation gives CASSLLVSNTGELFF. The chain has TRBV7-2 and TRBJ2-2; D gene uncertain. Deletions cut 5 bases from V and 2 bases from J, with 12 bases between. The CDR3 spans 15 residues. Per the germline V gene, CDR1 is SGHTA and CDR2 is FQGNSA. The whole variable domain, filled in from reference TRBV7-2 and TRBJ2-2, reads GAGVSQSPSNKVTEKGKDVELRCDPISGHTALYWYRQSLGQGLEFLIYFQGNSAPDKSGLPSDRFSAERTGGSVSTLTIQRTQQEDSAVYLCASSLLVSNTGELFFGEGSRLTVL.